A single sample gave rise to the 6 T cell receptor beta chains below, sequenced in a study of blood T cell repertoires in COVID-19. The method was immunoSEQ multiplex PCR; TCRdb's version includes in-frame clones alone and lacks a portion of them. The table records about 99,000 clones, about 91% of them present only once. The sequenced material came from peripheral blood. These receptor sequences come from a human donor in a cohort sampled during active COVID-19.

The V call is TRBV27, the J call TRBJ2-7, with D possibly TRBD1 on 7 matching bases. CDR3 length: 15 amino acids. Germline V lookup: CDR1 MNHEY, CDR2 SMNVEV (reference sequence). Trimming cost V 6 bases and J 5 bases, with 20 bases left between them. CDR3 nucleotide sequence: TGTGCCAGCAGGGAAAGGGGGCAATGGGGGGACGAGCAGTACTTC. Translated: CASRERGQWGDEQYF.

The chain recombines TRBV11-2 with TRBJ1-2, with 10 bases lining up with TRBD1. With V trimmed by 2 bases and J by 9 bases, 9 bases remained unmatched. Germline V CDR1 and CDR2: SGHAT, FQNNGV. This CDR3 has 15 residues. The CDR3 here is CASSLPGQGRLRYTF. CDR3 bases: TGTGCCAGCAGCTTACCGGGACAGGGGCGTTTGCGCTACACCTTC.

The chain has TRBV28 and TRBJ2-3; D is unclear. V lost 3 bases and J lost 1, with 11 bases in between. The CDR3 totals 15 residues. The germline gives CDR1 MDHEN, CDR2 SYDVKM. The CDR3 spells CASSFGAPRTDTQYF. In nucleotides, the CDR3 is TGTGCCAGCAGTTTTGGAGCTCCCCGCACAGATACGCAGTATTTT.

The chain couples TRBV2 to TRBJ2-1; TRBD1 might be the D (6 bases). Trimming shortened V by 5 bases and J by 7 bases, and 12 bases separated the two germline ends. The CDR3 totals 13 residues. Germline V gene data show CDR1 as SNHLY and CDR2 as FYNNEI. The CDR3 spells CASSQGKMNEQFF. The CDR3, as DNA: TGTGCCAGCAGTCAGGGGAAGATGAATGAGCAGTTCTTC.

This clone has just a few counts. This chain joins TRBV5-4 and TRBJ1-1; perhaps TRBD1 as D (6 bases). The V gene's germline CDR1 is SGHNT and CDR2 YYREEE (reference sequence). This CDR3 spans 14 amino acids. Trimming stripped 2 bases from V and 4 bases from J, with 12 bases between. The CDR3 sequence is CASSFGGGGTEAFF. The CDR3 DNA reads TGTGCCAGCAGCTTTGGGGGCGGAGGCACTGAAGCTTTCTTT.

The rearrangement uses TRBV28 and TRBJ2-7, with D possibly TRBD1 on 6 matching bases. The germline gives CDR1 MDHEN, CDR2 SYDVKM. Trimming took 7 bases from V and 0 from J, leaving 16 bases between them. The CDR3 is 15 amino acids. In DNA, the CDR3 is TGTGCCAGCAAGTTAGGGGGTTCAAGCTCCTACGAGCAGTACTTC. Amino acids: CASKLGGSSSYEQYF.